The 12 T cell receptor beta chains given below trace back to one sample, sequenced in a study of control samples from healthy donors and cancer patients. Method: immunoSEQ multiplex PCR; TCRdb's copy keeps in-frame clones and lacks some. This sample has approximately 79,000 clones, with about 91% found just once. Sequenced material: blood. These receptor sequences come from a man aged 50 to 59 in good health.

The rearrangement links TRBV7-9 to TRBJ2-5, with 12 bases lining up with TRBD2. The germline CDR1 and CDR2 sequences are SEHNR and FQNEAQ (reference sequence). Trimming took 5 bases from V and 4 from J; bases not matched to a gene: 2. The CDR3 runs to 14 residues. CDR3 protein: CASSLGLAGETQYF. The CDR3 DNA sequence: TGTGCCAGCAGCCTGGGACTAGCGGGAGAGACCCAGTACTTC.

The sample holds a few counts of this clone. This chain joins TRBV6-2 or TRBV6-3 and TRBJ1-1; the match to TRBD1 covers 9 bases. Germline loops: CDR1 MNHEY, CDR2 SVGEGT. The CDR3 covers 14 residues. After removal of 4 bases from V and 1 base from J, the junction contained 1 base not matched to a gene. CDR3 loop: CASSWGQGNTEAFF. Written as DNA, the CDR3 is TGTGCCAGCAGTTGGGGACAGGGGAACACTGAAGCTTTCTTT.

The CDR3 is CASSTPAVENYGYTF. CDR3 nucleotides: TGTGCCAGCAGCACCCCTGCGGTGGAAAACTATGGCTACACCTTC. The J gene is TRBJ1-2, the V gene TRBV5-4; unclear D gene. The germline CDR1 and CDR2 sequences are SGHNT and YYREEE (reference sequence). Trimming stripped 4 bases from V and 2 bases from J, with 15 bases between. This CDR3 is 15 amino acids long.

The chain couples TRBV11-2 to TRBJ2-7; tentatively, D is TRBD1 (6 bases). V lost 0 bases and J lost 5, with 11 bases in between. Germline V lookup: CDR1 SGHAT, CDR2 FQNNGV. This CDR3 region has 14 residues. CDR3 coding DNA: TGTGCCAGCAGCTTAGATCCAGGGGCCCACGAGCAGTACTTC. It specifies CASSLDPGAHEQYF. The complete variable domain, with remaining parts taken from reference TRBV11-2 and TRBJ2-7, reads EAGVAQSPRYKIIEKRQSVAFWCNPISGHATLYWYQQILGQGPKLLIQFQNNGVVDDSQLPKDRFSAERLKGVDSTLKIQPAKLEDSAVYLCASSLDPGAHEQYFGPGTRLTVT.

The CDR3 spells CASSTQGDNQPQHF. The CDR3 coding sequence is TGTGCCAGCAGCACACAGGGGGACAATCAGCCCCAGCATTTT. The gene calls are TRBV9 and TRBJ1-5; 8 bases agree with TRBD1. The V segment lost 4 bases and the J segment 3 bases; nucleotides outside the gene matches: 3. CDR3 size: 14 residues. The germline gives CDR1 SGDLS, CDR2 YYNGEE.

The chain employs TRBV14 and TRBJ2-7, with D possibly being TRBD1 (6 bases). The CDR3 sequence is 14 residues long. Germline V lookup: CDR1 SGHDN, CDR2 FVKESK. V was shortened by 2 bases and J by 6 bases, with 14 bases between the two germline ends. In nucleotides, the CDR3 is TGTGCCAGCAGCCAACGGGATTCCAGGGGCGAGCAGTACTTC. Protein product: CASSQRDSRGEQYF.

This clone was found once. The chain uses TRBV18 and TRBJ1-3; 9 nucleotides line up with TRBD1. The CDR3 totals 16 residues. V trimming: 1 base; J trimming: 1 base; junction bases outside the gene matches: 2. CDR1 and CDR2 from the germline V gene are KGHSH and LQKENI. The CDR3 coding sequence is TGTGCCAGCTCACCACTAGGACAGGGGTCTGGAAACACCATATATTTT. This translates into CASSPLGQGSGNTIYF. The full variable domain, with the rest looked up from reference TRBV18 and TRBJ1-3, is NAGVMQNPRHLVRRRGQEARLRCSPMKGHSHVYWYRQLPEEGLKFMVYLQKENIIDESGMPKERFSAEFPKEGPSILRIQQVVRGDSAAYFCASSPLGQGSGNTIYFGEGSWLTVV.

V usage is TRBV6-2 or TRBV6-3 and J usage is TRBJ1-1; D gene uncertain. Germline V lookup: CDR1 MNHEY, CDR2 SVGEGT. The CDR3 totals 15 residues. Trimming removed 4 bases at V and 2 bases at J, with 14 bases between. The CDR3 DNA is TGTGCCAGCAGTTCCCGGAGGAAGTCTAACACTGAAGCTTTCTTT. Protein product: CASSSRRKSNTEAFF.

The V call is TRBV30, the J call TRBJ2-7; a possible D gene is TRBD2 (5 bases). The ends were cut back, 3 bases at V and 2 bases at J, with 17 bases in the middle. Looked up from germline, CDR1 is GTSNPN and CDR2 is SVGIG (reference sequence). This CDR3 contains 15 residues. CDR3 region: CAWSPRVGSPYEQYF. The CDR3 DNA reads TGTGCCTGGAGCCCGCGGGTGGGGTCACCCTACGAGCAGTACTTC. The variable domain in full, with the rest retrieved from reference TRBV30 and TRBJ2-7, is SQTIHQWPATLVQPVGSPLSLECTVEGTSNPNLYWYRQAAGRGLQLLFYSVGIGQISSEVPQNLSASRPQDRQFILSSKKLLLSDSGFYLCAWSPRVGSPYEQYFGPGTRLTVT.

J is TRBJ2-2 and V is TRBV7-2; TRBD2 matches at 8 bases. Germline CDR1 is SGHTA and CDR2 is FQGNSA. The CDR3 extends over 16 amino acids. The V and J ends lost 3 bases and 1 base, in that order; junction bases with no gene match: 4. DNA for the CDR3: TGTGCCAGCAGCTTCGCACTAGCGGAGAACACCGGGGAGCTGTTTTTT. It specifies CASSFALAENTGELFF.

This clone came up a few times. CDR3 coding DNA: TGTGCCAGCAGCTTCACGGACAGGGGGGCCCACGAGCAGTACTTC. Translation gives CASSFTDRGAHEQYF. This chain joins TRBV7-2 and TRBJ2-7, with 10 bases aligning to TRBD1. The CDR3 runs 15 residues. The germline V gene encodes CDR1 SGHTA and CDR2 FQGNSA. The J segment lost 5 bases and the V segment lost 3 bases, leaving 7 bases of the junction unmatched.

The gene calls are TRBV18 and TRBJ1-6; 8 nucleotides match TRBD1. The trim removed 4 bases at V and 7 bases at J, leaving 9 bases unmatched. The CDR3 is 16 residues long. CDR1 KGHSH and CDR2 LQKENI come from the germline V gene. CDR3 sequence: CASSQGTTGVNSPLHF. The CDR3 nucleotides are TGTGCCAGCTCACAGGGGACGACAGGGGTGAATTCACCCCTCCACTTT. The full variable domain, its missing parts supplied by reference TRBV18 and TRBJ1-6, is NAGVMQNPRHLVRRRGQEARLRCSPMKGHSHVYWYRQLPEEGLKFMVYLQKENIIDESGMPKERFSAEFPKEGPSILRIQQVVRGDSAAYFCASSQGTTGVNSPLHFGNGTRLTVT.